The 2 T cell receptor beta chains below come from one sample, sequenced in a study of CD8+ T cells in alopecia areata. Indicated treatment: oral pan-JAK inhibitor, 5-10 mg twice daily. Following RNA extraction, reverse transcription yielded cDNA that acted as the sequencing template. TCRdb's table, derived via immunoSEQ multiplex PCR, lists solely in-frame clones and lacks some. The sample contains roughly 230,000 clones, 40% to 45% of which appear only once. The sequenced sample was CD4+ T cells sorted from blood, obtained at approximately week 37, from a patient treated with tofacitinib. These receptors were taken from a human donor with alopecia areata.

The chain combines TRBV6-1 with TRBJ2-2; tentative D call: TRBD1 (6 bases). The CDR3 is made up of 13 amino acids. Per germline, CDR1 MNHNS and CDR2 SASEGT. Trimming took 11 bases from V and 0 from J, leaving 10 bases between them. The CDR3 nucleotides read TGTGCCTGCCGGGACACGAACACCGGGGAGCTGTTTTTT. This codes for CACRDTNTGELFF.

This clone has just one count. The chain uses TRBV4-2 and TRBJ1-5, with D tentatively TRBD1 (5 bases). The CDR3 consists of 15 residues. V lost 1 base to trimming and J lost 7 bases, with 14 bases between them. CDR1 and CDR2 from the germline V gene are LGHNA and YNFKEQ. In nucleotides, the CDR3 is TGTGCCAGCAGCCAAGCTTTGGGGGGGGGACAGCCCCAGCATTTT. This translates into CASSQALGGGQPQHF.